This T cell receptor beta chain was observed in a study of T cells in Graves' hyperthyroidism and ophthalmopathy. General study findings and limits: Among thyroid clonotypes expanded above 0.001, most also appeared in blood.

RNA transcripts yielded amplified TCR beta CDR3 regions. RT-PCR in the first round (using the HTBI primer set) targeted the TCR CDR3. Each CDR3 protein is one row after TCRdb ran MiXCR on the multiplex PCR reads. Of 400,000 to 500,000 distinct CDR3 sequences in the sample, 14% to 15% are singletons; the top ten hold about 13%. CDR1 LGHNA and CDR2 YNFKEQ come from the germline V gene. The CDR3 runs to 15 residues. V shed 0 bases and J 5 bases; nucleotides not matched to a gene: 1. Disease duration was under 3 months in the ophthalmopathy patients, who also had a Clinical Activity Score of at least 3 and a NOSPECS grade of at least 4. This clonotype was observed many times. The antigen is unknown.

The TCR sequence derives from a man aged 18 to 35 with Graves' ophthalmopathy. The chain joins TRBV4-2 to TRBJ2-5, with TRBD2 matching 12 bases. Material for sequencing was blood. The CDR3 bases are TGTGCCAGCAGCCAAGATCTAGCGGGAGGGGAGACCCAGTACTTC. This encodes CASSQDLAGGETQYF.